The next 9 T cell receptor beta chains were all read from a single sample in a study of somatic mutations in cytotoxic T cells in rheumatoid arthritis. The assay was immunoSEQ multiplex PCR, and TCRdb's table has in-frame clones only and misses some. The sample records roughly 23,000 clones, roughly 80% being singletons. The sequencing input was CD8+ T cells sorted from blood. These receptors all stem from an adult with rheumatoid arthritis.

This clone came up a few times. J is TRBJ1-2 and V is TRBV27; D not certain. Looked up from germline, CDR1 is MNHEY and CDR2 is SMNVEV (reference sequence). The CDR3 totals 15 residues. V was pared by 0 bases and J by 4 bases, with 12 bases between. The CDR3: CASSLSVGSSYGYTF. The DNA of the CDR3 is TGTGCCAGCAGTTTATCGGTGGGCAGCTCCTATGGCTACACCTTC.

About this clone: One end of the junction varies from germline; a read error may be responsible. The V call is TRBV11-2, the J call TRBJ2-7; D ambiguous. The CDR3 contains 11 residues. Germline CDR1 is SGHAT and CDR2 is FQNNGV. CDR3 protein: CASGSSHEQYF. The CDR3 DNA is TGTGCCAGCGGAAGCTCCCACGAGCAGTACTTC.

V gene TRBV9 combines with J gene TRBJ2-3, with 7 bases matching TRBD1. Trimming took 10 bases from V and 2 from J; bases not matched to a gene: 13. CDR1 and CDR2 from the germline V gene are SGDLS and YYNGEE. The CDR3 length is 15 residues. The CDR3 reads CASSIVDRDTDTQYF. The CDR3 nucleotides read TGTGCCTCTTCAATTGTTGACAGGGACACAGATACGCAGTATTTT.

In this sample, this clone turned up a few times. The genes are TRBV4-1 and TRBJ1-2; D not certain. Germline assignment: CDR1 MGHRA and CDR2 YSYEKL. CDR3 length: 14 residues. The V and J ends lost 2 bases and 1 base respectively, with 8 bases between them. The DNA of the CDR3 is TGCGCCAGCAGCCAATACGGCATTAACTATGGCTACACCTTC. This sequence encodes CASSQYGINYGYTF.

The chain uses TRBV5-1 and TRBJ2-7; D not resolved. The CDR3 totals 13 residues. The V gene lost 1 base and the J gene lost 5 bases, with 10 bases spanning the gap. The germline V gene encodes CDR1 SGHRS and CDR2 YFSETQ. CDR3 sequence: CASSLFLTDEQYF. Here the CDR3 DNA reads TGCGCCAGCAGCTTGTTCTTAACTGACGAGCAGTACTTC.

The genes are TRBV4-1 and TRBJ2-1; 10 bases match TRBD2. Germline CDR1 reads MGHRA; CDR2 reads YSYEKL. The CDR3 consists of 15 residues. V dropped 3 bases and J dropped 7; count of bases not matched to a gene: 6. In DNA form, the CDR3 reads TGCGCCAGCAGCCAGAAAGCGGGAGGGTTTAATGAGCAGTTCTTC. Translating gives CASSQKAGGFNEQFF.

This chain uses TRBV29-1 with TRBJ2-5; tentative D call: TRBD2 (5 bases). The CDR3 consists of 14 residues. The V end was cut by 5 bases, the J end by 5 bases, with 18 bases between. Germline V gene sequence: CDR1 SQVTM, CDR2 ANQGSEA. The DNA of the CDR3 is TGCAGCGTTAGGATGAGAGGGATTTCGGAGACCCAGTACTTC. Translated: CSVRMRGISETQYF.

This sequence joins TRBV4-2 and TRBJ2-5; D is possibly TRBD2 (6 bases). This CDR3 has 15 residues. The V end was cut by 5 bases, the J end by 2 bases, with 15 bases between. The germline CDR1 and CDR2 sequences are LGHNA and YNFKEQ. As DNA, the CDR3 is TGTGCCAGCAGCTTTTGGGGAGGATCACAAGAGACCCAGTACTTC. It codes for CASSFWGGSQETQYF.

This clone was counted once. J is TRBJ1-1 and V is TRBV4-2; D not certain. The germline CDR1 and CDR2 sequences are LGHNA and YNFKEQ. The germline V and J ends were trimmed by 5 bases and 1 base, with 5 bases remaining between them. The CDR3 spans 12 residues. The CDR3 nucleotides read TGTGCCAGCAGCTTAGAGAACACTGAAGCTTTCTTT. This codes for CASSLENTEAFF.